The 27 T cell receptor beta chains below were found in one sample sequenced in a study of B cell selection in AIRE deficiency (dated by TCRdb to between 2019 and 2020). The library came from the immunoSEQ multiplex PCR assay. The table was pulled from immuneACCESS by TCRdb, which kept in-frame rearrangements only. Such tables lose some clones; where checked, under half of the loss comes from unresolved V genes, and the rest has no known cause. The sample table contains some 23,000 clones; only one count was recorded for 95% to 98% of them. The ten largest account for 0.17% of the sample. Conventional CD4 T cells were sorted as CD4+CD127+ cells. Material: conventional CD4+ T cells sorted from PBMCs. Source of these receptors: a human donor with AIRE deficiency.

The DNA of the CDR3 is TGTGCCAGCTCACCACAGGGGGCTGAGGGTCAAGGCTACACCTTC. Its translation: CASSPQGAEGQGYTF. This chain connects TRBV18 to TRBJ1-2; 7 positions agree with TRBD1. Looked up from germline, CDR1 is KGHSH and CDR2 is LQKENI. Trimming took 1 base from V and 8 from J; bases not matched to a gene: 10. CDR3 length: 15 residues.

This chain links TRBV19 with TRBJ2-2, with D possibly TRBD2 on 6 matching bases. The CDR3 spans 15 residues. Trimming left V 2 bases short and J 6 bases short, with 13 bases between. CDR1 LNHDA and CDR2 SQIVND come from the germline V gene (reference sequence). The CDR3 region has the DNA TGTGCCAGTAGTATATCGTCGGGAGTTTCCGGGGAGCTGTTTTTT. Protein product: CASSISSGVSGELFF. The variable domain in full, with the rest retrieved from reference TRBV19 and TRBJ2-2, is DGGITQSPKYLFRKEGQNVTLSCEQNLNHDAMYWYRQDPGQGLRLIYYSQIVNDFQKGDIAEGYSVSREKKESFPLTVTSAQKNPTAFYLCASSISSGVSGELFFGEGSRLTVL.

V gene TRBV27 combines with J gene TRBJ2-7; tentatively, D is TRBD2 (6 bases). CDR3 size: 16 residues. The ends were cut back, 2 bases at V and 3 bases at J, with 17 bases in the middle. CDR1 is MNHEY and CDR2 is SMNVEV in the germline V gene (reference sequence). This chain's CDR3 is CASSLNHGTGVYEQYF. The CDR3 nucleotides read TGTGCCAGCAGTTTAAACCACGGGACGGGGGTCTACGAGCAGTACTTC.

The gene calls are TRBV28 and TRBJ1-2; no clear D gene. This CDR3 region has 12 residues. V was cut by 8 bases and J by 3 bases, with 10 bases left in between. Germline lookup yields CDR1 MDHEN and CDR2 SYDVKM. The CDR3 DNA follows: TGTGCCAGCCTAAGTTTCGACTATGGCTACACCTTC. Its protein product is CASLSFDYGYTF.

The genes are TRBV6-6 and TRBJ2-5; D gene uncertain. CDR1 MNHNY and CDR2 SVGAGI come from the germline V gene (reference sequence). V shed 2 bases and J shed 10 bases, with 14 bases lying between them. There are 13 residues in the CDR3. In DNA form, the CDR3 reads TGTGCCAGCAGTTACCGGCAGATGGGTGACCAGTACTTC. Translation gives CASSYRQMGDQYF.

The CDR3 here is CASSDPRGLAGSYNEQFF. The CDR3 coding sequence is TGCGCCAGCAGTGACCCTAGAGGACTAGCGGGATCCTACAATGAGCAGTTCTTC. V usage is TRBV10-1 and J usage is TRBJ2-1; TRBD2 matches 12 bases. CDR1 is WNHNN and CDR2 is SYGVQD in the germline V gene (reference sequence). V lost 3 bases and J lost 1; bases outside the gene matches: 7. There are 18 residues in the CDR3.

The V and J genes are TRBV28 and TRBJ2-2, with 8 nucleotides matching TRBD2. The CDR3 runs to 16 residues. V lost 1 base and J lost 5; bases outside the gene matches: 6. CDR1 and CDR2 from the germline V gene are MDHEN and SYDVKM. This CDR3 is CASSLSPSGRTGELFF. The CDR3 DNA sequence: TGTGCCAGCAGTTTATCCCCCAGCGGGAGAACCGGGGAGCTGTTTTTT.

In this sample, this clone turned up once. V gene TRBV5-1 combines with J gene TRBJ2-5; 9 bases line up with TRBD2. CDR1 and CDR2 (germline): SGHRS, YFSETQ. The V and J ends lost 5 bases and 4 bases, in that order; junction bases with no gene match: 6. This CDR3 contains 14 residues. CDR3 amino acids: CASRTSGPRETQYF. Written as DNA, the CDR3 is TGCGCCAGCAGGACTAGCGGTCCTCGAGAGACCCAGTACTTC.

The V gene is TRBV5-1, the J gene TRBJ2-7, with 9 bases fitting TRBD1. The trim removed 4 bases at V and 4 bases at J, leaving 9 bases unmatched. This CDR3 contains 15 residues. In germline, CDR1 is SGHRS, CDR2 YFSETQ. The CDR3 bases are TGCGCCAGCAGCGCGATAGGGACAGGGAAATACGAGCAGTACTTC. This gives the protein CASSAIGTGKYEQYF.

A single count supports this clone. The chain is built from TRBV5-1 and TRBJ1-6; D perhaps matches TRBD1 (5 bases). The V gene lost 4 bases and the J gene lost 4 bases, with 12 bases spanning the gap. The length of the CDR3 is 15 residues. The germline CDR1 and CDR2 sequences are SGHRS and YFSETQ. The CDR3 loop is CASSDGGLYNSPLHF. CDR3 sequence (DNA): TGCGCCAGCAGCGATGGGGGACTTTATAATTCACCCCTCCACTTT.

This clone is a singleton in its sample. CDR3 sequence: CASKDGLLLAGEIQETQYF. For the CDR3, the DNA is TGTGCCAGCAAAGATGGTTTGCTTTTAGCGGGAGAGATCCAAGAGACCCAGTACTTC. V usage is TRBV2 and J usage is TRBJ2-5; 9 nucleotides agree with TRBD2. Germline V CDR1 and CDR2: SNHLY, FYNNEI. The CDR3 sequence is 19 residues long. Losses at the gene ends were 7 bases for V and 1 base for J; bases not matched to a gene: 19.

V usage is TRBV21-1 and J usage is TRBJ2-7. TRBV21-1 is a pseudogene segment. The CDR3 covers 16 residues. The CDR3 loop reads CASSNVYSAAYIEQYF. The DNA for the CDR3 is TGTGCCAGCAGCAATGTCTACAGCGCCGCCTACATCGAGCAGTACTTC.

The chain employs TRBV28 and TRBJ1-2; the D gene is possibly TRBD1 (5 bases). CDR3 length: 12 residues. Between the trimmed V and J ends, which lost 5 bases and 9 bases, there was a span of 13 bases. Germline lookup yields CDR1 MDHEN and CDR2 SYDVKM. In nucleotides, the CDR3 is TGTGCCAGCAGTGCAGACAGTATCCGCTACACCTTC. Residues: CASSADSIRYTF.

This sequence joins TRBV30 and TRBJ1-1; TRBD1 agrees at 8 bases. Losses at the gene ends were 2 bases for V and 2 bases for J; bases not matched to a gene: 4. CDR1 and CDR2 from the germline V gene are GTSNPN and SVGIG (reference sequence). CDR3 length: 14 residues. As DNA, the CDR3 is TGTGCCTGGAGTCCCGACAGGGGAAACACTGAAGCTTTCTTT. It translates to CAWSPDRGNTEAFF.

The chain is built from TRBV2 and TRBJ2-2; TRBD2 matches at 8 bases. The CDR3 covers 14 residues. The junction had 5 bases not matched to a gene; V was cut back by 6 bases and J by 5 bases. Germline CDR1 reads SNHLY; CDR2 reads FYNNEI. The CDR3 bases are TGTGCCAGCAGCCCGGGGGGGAGGACCGGGGAGCTGTTTTTT. It encodes CASSPGGRTGELFF. Together with reference TRBV2 and TRBJ2-2, the CDR3 gives the full variable domain: EPEVTQTPSHQVTQMGQEVILRCVPISNHLYFYWYRQILGQKVEFLVSFYNNEISEKSEIFDDQFSVERPDGSNFTLKIRSTKLEDSAMYFCASSPGGRTGELFFGEGSRLTVL.

CDR3 residues: CASSSLVSSYNSPLHF. The CDR3 DNA reads as TGTGCCAGCAGTTCTTTAGTCTCGTCCTATAATTCACCCCTCCACTTT. The chain is built from TRBV6-5 and TRBJ1-6; D uncertain. The CDR3 spans 16 residues. V shed 4 bases and J shed 1 base, with 11 bases lying between them. Germline-derived CDR1 and CDR2 are MNHEY and SVGAGI.

V and J are TRBV30 and TRBJ1-6, with 8 bases identical to TRBD1. The CDR3 length is 15 residues. Germline values: CDR1 GTSNPN, CDR2 SVGIG (reference sequence). Germline trimming cut 7 bases from V and 7 bases from J; bases unmatched to any gene: 12. The CDR3 nucleotides are TGTGCCTTTTCCCTGGGGACAGGTGCGAATTCACCCCTCCACTTT. Residues: CAFSLGTGANSPLHF.

The J gene is TRBJ1-4, the V gene TRBV27; 10 bases line up with TRBD1. The CDR3 is 15 residues long. Trimming at V came to 8 bases and at J to 6 bases, leaving 9 bases not matched to a gene. CDR1 is MNHEY and CDR2 is SMNVEV in the germline V gene (reference sequence). In DNA, the CDR3 is TGTGCCAGCCGCAAATACGGGACAGGGGATGAAAAACTGTTTTTT. It specifies CASRKYGTGDEKLFF.

The chain recombines TRBV7-6 with TRBJ2-7; 9 bases fit TRBD1. From germline, CDR1 is SGHVS and CDR2 FNYEAQ. V lost 5 bases, J lost 2 bases, and 4 bases stayed unmatched. The CDR3 consists of 14 residues. CDR3 amino acids: CASSPRQGAYEQYF. The CDR3 DNA reads as TGTGCCAGCAGCCCTCGACAGGGGGCCTACGAGCAGTACTTC.

The rearrangement links TRBV5-8 to TRBJ1-5; no clear D gene. The CDR3 is made up of 16 amino acids. Germline assignment: CDR1 SGHTS and CDR2 YDEGEE. Deletions cut 4 bases from V and 2 bases from J, with 16 bases between. This chain's CDR3 is CASSQLITWGNQPQHF. The CDR3 region has the DNA TGTGCCAGCAGCCAATTAATTACTTGGGGCAATCAGCCCCAGCATTTT.

The chain couples TRBV5-1 to TRBJ2-7, with 7 nucleotides matching TRBD1. The V and J ends lost 4 bases and 7 bases, in that order; junction bases with no gene match: 17. CDR1 and CDR2 from the germline V gene are SGHRS and YFSETQ. The CDR3 consists of 16 residues. In nucleotides, the CDR3 is TGCGCCAGCAGCCCGGTTGAGGACAGGCGATCGGGGGAGCAGTACTTC. This gives the protein CASSPVEDRRSGEQYF.

This chain connects TRBV18 to TRBJ2-1; 7 bases fit TRBD1. There are 16 residues in the CDR3. Germline V CDR1 and CDR2: KGHSH, LQKENI. The V and J ends lost 3 bases and 6 bases, in that order; junction bases with no gene match: 11. The CDR3 bases are TGTGCCAGCTCACCGCCGGGACAGTTCAGGGGCAATGAGCAGTTCTTC. It translates to CASSPPGQFRGNEQFF. Full variable domain (remainder filled in from reference TRBV18 and TRBJ2-1): NAGVMQNPRHLVRRRGQEARLRCSPMKGHSHVYWYRQLPEEGLKFMVYLQKENIIDESGMPKERFSAEFPKEGPSILRIQQVVRGDSAAYFCASSPPGQFRGNEQFFGPGTRLTVL.

The V gene is TRBV11-2, the J gene TRBJ1-2; D gene ambiguous. V lost 1 base and J lost 4, with 13 bases in between. The CDR3 loop spans 15 amino acids. CDR1 SGHAT and CDR2 FQNNGV come from the germline V gene. In DNA form, the CDR3 reads TGTGCCAGCAGCTTAGCGCCCGGGGTCCCCTATGGCTACACCTTC. As protein: CASSLAPGVPYGYTF.

This chain joins TRBV7-2 and TRBJ2-7, with D possibly matching TRBD2 (6 bases). This CDR3 has 14 residues. Trimming stripped 3 bases from V and 2 bases from J, with 11 bases between. Germline V gene sequence: CDR1 SGHTA, CDR2 FQGNSA. The DNA for the CDR3 is TGTGCCAGCAGCTTCTTGGACTATACCTACGAGCAGTACTTC. The encoded protein is CASSFLDYTYEQYF.

The chain is built from TRBV28 and TRBJ1-1; D not resolved. Germline loops: CDR1 MDHEN, CDR2 SYDVKM. This CDR3 has 13 amino acids. The V and J ends lost 0 bases and 0 bases respectively, with 2 bases between them. The CDR3: CASSLWMNTEAFF. CDR3 in DNA: TGTGCCAGCAGTTTATGGATGAACACTGAAGCTTTCTTT.

The chain links TRBV6-5 to TRBJ1-1; TRBD1 agrees at 8 bases. Trimming cost V 2 bases and J 3 bases; bases outside gene matches: 2. The CDR3 covers 14 residues. The germline gives CDR1 MNHEY, CDR2 SVGAGI. The DNA of the CDR3 is TGTGCCAGCAGTTACCAGGGGGCCGACACTGAAGCTTTCTTT. It yields the protein CASSYQGADTEAFF.

The chain uses TRBV11-2 and TRBJ2-5, with a possible D match to TRBD2 (6 bases). Germline CDR1 is SGHAT and CDR2 is FQNNGV. Trimming shortened V by 1 base and J by 1 base, and 13 bases separated the two germline ends. This CDR3 has 16 amino acids. In nucleotides, the CDR3 is TGTGCCAGCAGCTTAGCGGGGCTAGCGCTCCAAGAGACCCAGTACTTC. It codes for CASSLAGLALQETQYF.